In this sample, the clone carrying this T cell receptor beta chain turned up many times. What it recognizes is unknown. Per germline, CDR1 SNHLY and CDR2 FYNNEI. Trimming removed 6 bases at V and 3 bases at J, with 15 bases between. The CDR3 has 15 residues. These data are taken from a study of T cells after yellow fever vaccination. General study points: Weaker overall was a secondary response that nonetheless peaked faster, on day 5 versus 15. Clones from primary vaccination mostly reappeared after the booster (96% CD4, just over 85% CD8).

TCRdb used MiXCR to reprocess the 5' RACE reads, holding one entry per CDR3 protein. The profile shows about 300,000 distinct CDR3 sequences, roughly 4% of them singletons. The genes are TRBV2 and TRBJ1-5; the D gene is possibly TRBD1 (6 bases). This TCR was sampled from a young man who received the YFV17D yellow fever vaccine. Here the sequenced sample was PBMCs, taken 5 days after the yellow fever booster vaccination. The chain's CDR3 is CASRPFTGHNQPQHF. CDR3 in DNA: TGTGCCAGCAGGCCATTCACAGGGCACAATCAGCCCCAGCATTTT.